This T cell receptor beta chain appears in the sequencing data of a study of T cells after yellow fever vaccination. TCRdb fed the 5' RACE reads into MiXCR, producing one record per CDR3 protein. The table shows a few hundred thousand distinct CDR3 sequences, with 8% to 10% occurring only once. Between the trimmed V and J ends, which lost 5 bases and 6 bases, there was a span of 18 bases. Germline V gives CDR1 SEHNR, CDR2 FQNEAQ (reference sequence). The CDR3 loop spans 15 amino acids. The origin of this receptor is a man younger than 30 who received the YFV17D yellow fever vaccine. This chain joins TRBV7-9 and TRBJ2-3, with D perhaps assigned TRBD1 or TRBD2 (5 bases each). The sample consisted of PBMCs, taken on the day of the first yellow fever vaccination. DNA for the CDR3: TGTGCCAGCAGCGATCGAGGCAAGGGGACGGATACGCAGTATTTT. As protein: CASSDRGKGTDTQYF. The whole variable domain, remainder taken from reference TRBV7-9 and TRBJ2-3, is DTGVSQNPRHKITKRGQNVTFRCDPISEHNRLYWYRQTLGQGPEFLTYFQNEAQLEKSRLLSDRFSAERPKGSFSTLEIQRTEQGDSAMYLCASSDRGKGTDTQYFGPGTRLTVL.